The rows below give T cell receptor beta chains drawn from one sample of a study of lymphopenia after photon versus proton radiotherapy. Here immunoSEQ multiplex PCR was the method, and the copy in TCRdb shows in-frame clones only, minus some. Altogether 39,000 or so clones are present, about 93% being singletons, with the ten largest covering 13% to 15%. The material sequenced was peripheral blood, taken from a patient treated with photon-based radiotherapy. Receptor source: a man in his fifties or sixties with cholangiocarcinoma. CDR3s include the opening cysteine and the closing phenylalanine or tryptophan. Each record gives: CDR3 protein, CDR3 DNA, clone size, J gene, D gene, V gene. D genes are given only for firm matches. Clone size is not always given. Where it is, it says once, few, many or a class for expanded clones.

CASSLGPGELFF TGTGCCAGCAGCTTAGGTCCCGGGGAGCTGTTTTTT NA TRBJ2-2 NA TRBV13
CASSLEGHPQETQYF TGTGCCAGCAGCTTAGAGGGGCATCCCCAGGAGACCCAGTACTTC NA TRBJ2-5 NA TRBV7-2
CASSLADSRLLTGELFF TGTGCCAGCAGCTTGGCGGATTCGAGACTATTGACCGGGGAGCTGTTTTTT NA TRBJ2-2 NA TRBV5-4
CASSHSPGEGSYNEQFF TGCGCCAGCAGCCACTCCCCGGGGGAAGGCTCCTACAATGAGCAGTTCTTC NA TRBJ2-1 NA TRBV5-1
CASSLLLPLFSGNTIYF TGTGCCAGCAGCCTCCTCCTTCCCTTATTCTCTGGAAACACCATATATTTT NA TRBJ1-3 NA TRBV5-6
CARSLRKGPTYEQYF TGTGCCAGAAGCTTGAGGAAGGGCCCCACCTACGAGCAGTACTTC NA TRBJ2-7 NA TRBV5-3
CASREGPGGTGSNEKLFF TGTGCCAGCAGAGAGGGTCCAGGGGGCACCGGTAGCAATGAAAAACTGTTTTTT NA TRBJ1-4 TRBD1 TRBV5-6
CASSVGTTQETQYF TGTGCCAGCAGCGTAGGGACAACGCAAGAGACCCAGTACTTC NA TRBJ2-5 NA TRBV9
CASRWTVTDTQYF TGTGCCAGCAGATGGACAGTCACAGATACGCAGTATTTT NA TRBJ2-3 NA TRBV2
CASIPEVGQNEKLFF TGTGCCAGCATTCCCGAGGTGGGCCAAAACGAAAAACTGTTTTTT NA TRBJ1-4 NA TRBV2
CASTRTGVPDTQYF TGTGCCAGCACGCGGACAGGAGTGCCAGATACGCAGTATTTT few TRBJ2-3 TRBD1 TRBV5-6
CASSLARWGFGYTF TGTGCCAGCAGCTTAGCGAGGTGGGGGTTTGGCTACACCTTC NA TRBJ1-2 NA TRBV7-2
CASSAPGQAGQYF TGTGCCAGCAGTGCCCCGGGACAAGCAGGGCAGTACTTC NA TRBJ2-7 NA TRBV6-1
CASSPTGNSPLHF TGTGCCAGCTCGCCGACAGGGAATTCACCCCTCCACTTT NA TRBJ1-6 TRBD1 TRBV18
CASSLDPGPYNEQFF TGTGCCAGCAGCTTAGATCCGGGCCCCTACAATGAGCAGTTCTTC NA TRBJ2-1 NA TRBV7-9
CATSRGGLAGGSGANVLTF TGTGCCACCAGCAGAGGAGGCCTAGCGGGGGGCTCTGGGGCCAACGTCCTGACTTTC NA TRBJ2-6 TRBD2 TRBV15
CASSGTPSTFSTDTQYF TGTGCCAGTAGTGGAACACCAAGCACATTTAGCACAGATACGCAGTATTTT NA TRBJ2-3 NA TRBV19
CASSVQSGLASDTQYF TGTGCCAGCAGCGTCCAATCTGGACTAGCTTCGGATACGCAGTATTTT NA TRBJ2-3 TRBD2 TRBV9
CASIRFTSTGELFF TGTGCCAGCATCCGGTTCACGAGCACCGGGGAGCTGTTTTTT NA TRBJ2-2 NA TRBV2